This T cell receptor (beta chain) stems from a study of control samples from healthy donors and cancer patients. TCRdb keeps only in-frame clones here, not all; method: immunoSEQ multiplex PCR. The table records about 89,000 clones, around 86% of them present only once. This clone has a single count. Germline CDR1 reads KGHDR; CDR2 reads SFDVKD. The CDR3 consists of 18 residues. The V end lost 2 bases, the J end lost 1 base, and 16 bases lay between the germline ends. The sequenced material came from blood. This TCR was recovered from a man under 40 in good health. This sequence joins TRBV24-1 and TRBJ2-2, with unresolved D. The DNA for the CDR3 is TGTGCCACCAGTGATTCCCTCCCGGGCCTTTTGAACACCGGGGAGCTGTTTTTT. Its translation: CATSDSLPGLLNTGELFF.